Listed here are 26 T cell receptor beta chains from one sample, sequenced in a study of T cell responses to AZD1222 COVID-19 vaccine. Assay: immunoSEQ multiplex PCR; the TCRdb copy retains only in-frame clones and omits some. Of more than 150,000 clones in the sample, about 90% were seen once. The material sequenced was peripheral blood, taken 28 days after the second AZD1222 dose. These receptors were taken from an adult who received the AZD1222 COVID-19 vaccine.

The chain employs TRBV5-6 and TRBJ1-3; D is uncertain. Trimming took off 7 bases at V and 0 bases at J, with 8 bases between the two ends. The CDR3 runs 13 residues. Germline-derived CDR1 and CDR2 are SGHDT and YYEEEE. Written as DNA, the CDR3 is TGTGCCAGCGGAAGGGACTCTGGAAACACCATATATTTT. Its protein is CASGRDSGNTIYF.

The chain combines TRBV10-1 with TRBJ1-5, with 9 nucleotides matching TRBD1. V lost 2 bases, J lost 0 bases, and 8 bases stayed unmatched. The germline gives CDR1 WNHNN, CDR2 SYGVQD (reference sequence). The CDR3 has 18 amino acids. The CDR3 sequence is CASSEPGQGNYSNQPQHF. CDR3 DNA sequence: TGCGCCAGCAGTGAGCCGGGACAGGGTAACTATAGCAATCAGCCCCAGCATTTT.

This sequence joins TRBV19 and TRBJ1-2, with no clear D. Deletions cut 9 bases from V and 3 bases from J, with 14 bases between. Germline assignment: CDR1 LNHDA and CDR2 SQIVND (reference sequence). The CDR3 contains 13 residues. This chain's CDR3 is CASTPGVYYGYTF. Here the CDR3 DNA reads TGTGCCAGCACGCCCGGGGTGTACTATGGCTACACCTTC.

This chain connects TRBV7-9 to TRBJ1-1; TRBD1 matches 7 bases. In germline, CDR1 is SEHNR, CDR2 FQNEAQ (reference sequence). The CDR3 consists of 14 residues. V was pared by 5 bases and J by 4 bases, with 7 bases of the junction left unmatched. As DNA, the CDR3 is TGTGCCAGCAGCGTCACACAGGGGAGCACTGAAGCTTTCTTT. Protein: CASSVTQGSTEAFF.

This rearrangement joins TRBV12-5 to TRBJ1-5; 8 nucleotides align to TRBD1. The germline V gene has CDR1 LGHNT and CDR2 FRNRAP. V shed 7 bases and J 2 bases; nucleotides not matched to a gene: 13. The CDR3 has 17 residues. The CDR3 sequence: CASAQRPGGLGNQPQHF. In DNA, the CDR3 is TGTGCTAGTGCACAGCGCCCAGGGGGCTTGGGCAATCAGCCCCAGCATTTT.

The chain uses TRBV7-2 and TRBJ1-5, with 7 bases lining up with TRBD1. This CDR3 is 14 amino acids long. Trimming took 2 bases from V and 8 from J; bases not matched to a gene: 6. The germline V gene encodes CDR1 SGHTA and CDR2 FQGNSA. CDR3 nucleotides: TGTGCCAGCAGCTTAAGACAGGGACGGGAGCCCCAGCATTTT. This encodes CASSLRQGREPQHF.

CDR3 nucleotides: TGTGCCAGCAGCTCCATCCGACAGGGGGCAGGAAATGAAAAACTGTTTTTT. Translation: CASSSIRQGAGNEKLFF. This rearrangement joins TRBV7-9 to TRBJ1-4, with TRBD1 matching 10 bases. There are 17 residues in the CDR3. The germline V gene has CDR1 SEHNR and CDR2 FQNEAQ (reference sequence). V lost 4 bases, J lost 5 bases, and 10 bases stayed unmatched.

CDR3 sequence reads: CASSLNPGQGGSPLHF. The CDR3, as DNA: TGTGCCAGCAGCTTAAACCCGGGACAGGGGGGATCACCCCTCCACTTT. This chain joins TRBV7-2 and TRBJ1-6; 11 nucleotides align to TRBD1. The CDR3 totals 16 residues. Germline lookup yields CDR1 SGHTA and CDR2 FQGNSA. Trimming removed 2 bases from V and 10 bases from J; junction bases left unmatched: 7.

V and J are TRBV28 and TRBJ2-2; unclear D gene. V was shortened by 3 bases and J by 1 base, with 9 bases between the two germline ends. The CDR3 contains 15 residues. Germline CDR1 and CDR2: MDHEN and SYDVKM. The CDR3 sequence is CASSFLAENTGELFF. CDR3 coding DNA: TGTGCCAGCAGTTTTCTCGCGGAGAACACCGGGGAGCTGTTTTTT.

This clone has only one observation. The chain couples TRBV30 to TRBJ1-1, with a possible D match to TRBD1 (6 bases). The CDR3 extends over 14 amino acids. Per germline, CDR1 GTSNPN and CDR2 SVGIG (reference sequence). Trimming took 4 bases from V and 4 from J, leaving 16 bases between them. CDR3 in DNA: TGTGCCTGGATTGGGGACACCTGGGGCACTGAAGCTTTCTTT. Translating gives CAWIGDTWGTEAFF.

CDR3 protein: CASSAGTGVYEQYF. The CDR3 nucleotides are TGTGCCAGCAGCGCCGGGACGGGCGTCTACGAGCAGTACTTC. The gene calls are TRBV14 and TRBJ2-7; D possibly uses TRBD1 or TRBD2 (5 bases each). The CDR3 loop spans 14 amino acids. Germline lookup yields CDR1 SGHDN and CDR2 FVKESK. V was trimmed by 5 bases and J by 3 bases, leaving 14 bases between them. Filled out from reference TRBV14 and TRBJ2-7, the complete variable domain reads EAGVTQFPSHSVIEKGQTVTLRCDPISGHDNLYWYRRVMGKEIKFLLHFVKESKQDESGMPNNRFLAERTGGTYSTLKVQPAELEDSGVYFCASSAGTGVYEQYFGPGTRLTVT.

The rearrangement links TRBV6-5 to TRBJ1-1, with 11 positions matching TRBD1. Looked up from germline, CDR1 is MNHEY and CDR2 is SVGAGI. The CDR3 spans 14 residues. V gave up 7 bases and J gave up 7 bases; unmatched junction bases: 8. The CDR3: CASTGTGGIYEAFF. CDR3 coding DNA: TGTGCCAGCACCGGGACAGGGGGGATCTATGAAGCTTTCTTT.

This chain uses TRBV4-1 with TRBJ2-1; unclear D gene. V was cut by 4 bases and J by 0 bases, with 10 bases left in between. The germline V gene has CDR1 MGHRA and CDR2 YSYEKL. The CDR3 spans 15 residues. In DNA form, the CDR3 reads TGCGCCAGCAGCCGTTTGAGGAGCTCCTACAATGAGCAGTTCTTC. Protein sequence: CASSRLRSSYNEQFF.

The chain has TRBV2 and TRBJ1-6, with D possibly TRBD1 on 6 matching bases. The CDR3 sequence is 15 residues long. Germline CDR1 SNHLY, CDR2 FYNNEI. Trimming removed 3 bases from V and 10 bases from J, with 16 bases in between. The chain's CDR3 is CASSEGDTGWSPLHF. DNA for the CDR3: TGTGCCAGCAGTGAGGGGGACACTGGCTGGTCACCCCTCCACTTT. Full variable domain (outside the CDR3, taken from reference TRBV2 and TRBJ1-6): EPEVTQTPSHQVTQMGQEVILRCVPISNHLYFYWYRQILGQKVEFLVSFYNNEISEKSEIFDDQFSVERPDGSNFTLKIRSTKLEDSAMYFCASSEGDTGWSPLHFGNGTRLTVT.

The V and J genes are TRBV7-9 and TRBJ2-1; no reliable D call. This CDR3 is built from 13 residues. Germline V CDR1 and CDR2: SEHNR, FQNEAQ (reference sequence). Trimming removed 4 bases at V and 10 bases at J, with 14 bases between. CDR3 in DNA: TGTGCCAGCAGCTCCGGGTATGGGTCGGAGCAGTTCTTC. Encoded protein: CASSSGYGSEQFF.

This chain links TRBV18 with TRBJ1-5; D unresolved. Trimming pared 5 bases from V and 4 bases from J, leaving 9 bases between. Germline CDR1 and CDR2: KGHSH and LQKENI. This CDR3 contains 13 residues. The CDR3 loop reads CASSEGPNQPQHF. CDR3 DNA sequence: TGTGCCAGCTCAGAGGGCCCGAATCAGCCCCAGCATTTT.

The CDR3 sequence is CASSFTGGLDEQYF. The CDR3 DNA follows: TGTGCCAGCAGCTTCACGGGAGGGCTCGACGAGCAGTACTTC. The rearrangement joins TRBV7-2 to TRBJ2-7, with TRBD2 matching 8 bases. This CDR3 is 14 amino acids long. From germline, CDR1 is SGHTA and CDR2 FQGNSA. The V and J ends lost 3 bases and 5 bases, in that order; junction bases with no gene match: 6.

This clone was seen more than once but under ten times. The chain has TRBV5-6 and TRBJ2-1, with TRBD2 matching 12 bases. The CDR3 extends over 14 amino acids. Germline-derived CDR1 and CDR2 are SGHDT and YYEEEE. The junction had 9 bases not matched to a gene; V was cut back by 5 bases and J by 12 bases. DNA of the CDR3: TGTGCCAGCAGGGAGAGACTAGCGGGGGCCTGGCAGTTCTTC. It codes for CASRERLAGAWQFF.

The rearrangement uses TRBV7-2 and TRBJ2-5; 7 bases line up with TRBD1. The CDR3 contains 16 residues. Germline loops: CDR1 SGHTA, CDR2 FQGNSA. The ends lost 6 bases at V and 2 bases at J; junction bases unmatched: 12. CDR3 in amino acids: CASRSGQFSNQETQYF. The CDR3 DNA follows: TGTGCCAGCAGGTCGGGACAGTTCTCAAATCAAGAGACCCAGTACTTC.

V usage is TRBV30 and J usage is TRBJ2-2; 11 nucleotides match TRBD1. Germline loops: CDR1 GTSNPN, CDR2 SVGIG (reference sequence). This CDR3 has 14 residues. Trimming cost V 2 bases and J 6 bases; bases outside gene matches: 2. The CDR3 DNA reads TGTGCCTGGAGTCCGGGACAGGGGGCCGGGGAGCTGTTTTTT. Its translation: CAWSPGQGAGELFF.

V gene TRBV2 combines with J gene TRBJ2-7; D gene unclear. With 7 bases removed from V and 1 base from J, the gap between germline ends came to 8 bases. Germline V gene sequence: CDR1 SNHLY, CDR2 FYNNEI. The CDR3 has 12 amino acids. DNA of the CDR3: TGTGCCAGCACCGCAGATTCCTACGAGCAGTACTTC. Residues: CASTADSYEQYF.

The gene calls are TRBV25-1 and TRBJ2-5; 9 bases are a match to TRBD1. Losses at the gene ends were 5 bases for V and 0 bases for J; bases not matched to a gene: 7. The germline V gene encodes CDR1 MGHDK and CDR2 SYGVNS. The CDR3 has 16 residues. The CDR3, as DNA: TGTGCCAGCAGTCCACAGGGGGCATTGTACCAAGAGACCCAGTACTTC. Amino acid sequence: CASSPQGALYQETQYF.

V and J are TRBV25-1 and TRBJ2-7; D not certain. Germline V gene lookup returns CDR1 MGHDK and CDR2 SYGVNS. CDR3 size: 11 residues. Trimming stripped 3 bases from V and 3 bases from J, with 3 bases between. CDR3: CASSDGYEQYF. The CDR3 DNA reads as TGTGCCAGCAGTGACGGCTACGAGCAGTACTTC.

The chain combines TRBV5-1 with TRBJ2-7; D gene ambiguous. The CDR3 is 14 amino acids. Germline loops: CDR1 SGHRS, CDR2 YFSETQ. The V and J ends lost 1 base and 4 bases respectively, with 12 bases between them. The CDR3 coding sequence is TGCGCCAGCAGCTTGTCGGGCGGTCTTTACGAGCAGTACTTC. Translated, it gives CASSLSGGLYEQYF.

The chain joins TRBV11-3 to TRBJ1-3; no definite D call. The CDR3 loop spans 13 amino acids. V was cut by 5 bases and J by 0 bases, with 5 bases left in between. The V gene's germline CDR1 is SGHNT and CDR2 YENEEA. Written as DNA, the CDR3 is TGTGCCAGCAGCCCCGGCTCTGGAAACACCATATATTTT. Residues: CASSPGSGNTIYF.

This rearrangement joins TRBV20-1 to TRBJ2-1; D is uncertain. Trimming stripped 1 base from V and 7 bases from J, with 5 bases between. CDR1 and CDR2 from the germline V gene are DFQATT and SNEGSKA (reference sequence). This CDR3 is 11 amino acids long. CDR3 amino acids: CSARARNEQFF. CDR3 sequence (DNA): TGCAGTGCTAGAGCGCGGAATGAGCAGTTCTTC.